Listed below are T cell receptor beta chains from one sample, sequenced in a study of shared clonotypes between healthy human individuals. Produced via immunoSEQ multiplex PCR; TCRdb's table is partial and in-frame only. The sample yields about 490,000 clones, about 80% seen once. Sequencing was carried out using PBMCs. The receptors derive from a woman aged 35 to 49 in good health. Some clones in this sample may be carry-over from other donors' samples. The CDR3 runs from the conserved cysteine through the conserved F or W. A D gene is named only where the DNA matches it firmly. Clone size is not always given. Where it is, it says once, few, many or a class for expanded clones.

TRBV7-2	NA	TRBJ2-3	13	NA	TGTGCCAGCAGCTCCCTCGGTCCAGATACGCAGTATTTT	CASSSLGPDTQYF
TRBV7-6	once	TRBJ2-6	19	TRBD2	TGTGCCAGCAGCTTAGCGCTGCTAGCGGGTCTCTCTGGGGCCAACGTCCTGACTTTC	CASSLALLAGLSGANVLTF
TRBV5-1	NA	TRBJ1-2	15	NA	TGCGCCAGCAGATCGGGTCCGAGGGGAGACTATGGCTACACCTTC	CASRSGPRGDYGYTF
TRBV29-1	NA	TRBJ2-1	14	NA	TGCAGCGTTGATGCGAAAAGCTCCTACAATGAGCAGTTCTTC	CSVDAKSSYNEQFF
TRBV10-3	NA	TRBJ1-1	13	NA	TGTGCCACCCAGACAAATCAGGACACTGAAGCTTTCTTT	CATQTNQDTEAFF
TRBV5-8	NA	TRBJ2-7	13	NA	TGTGCCAGCAAGGAACGGGGAGTCTACGAGCAGTACTTC	CASKERGVYEQYF
TRBV5-1	NA	TRBJ2-5	15	NA	TGCGCCAGCAACTTGGGAGGTGCCCTCCAAGAGACCCAGTACTTC	CASNLGGALQETQYF
TRBV9	NA	TRBJ2-1	15	NA	TGTGCCAGCAGCTTCGGGACATCGGACCACAATGAGCAGTTCTTC	CASSFGTSDHNEQFF
TRBV5-1	NA	TRBJ2-7	15	NA	TGCGCCAGCAGCTTGGAGACTAGTTTCTTTGCCGAGCAGTACTTC	CASSLETSFFAEQYF
TRBV9	NA	TRBJ2-2	16	TRBD1	TGTGCCAGCAGCCCCATGGGACAGTCGAACACCGGGGAGCTGTTTTTT	CASSPMGQSNTGELFF
TRBV5-1	once	TRBJ1-3	15	NA	TGCGCCCACGATCGGGGGGGAAGCTCTGGAAACACCATATATTTT	CAHDRGGSSGNTIYF
TRBV7-9	NA	TRBJ2-7	14	TRBD2	TGTGCCAGCAGCCTAGCGGGAGGCCCCTACGAGCAGTACTTC	CASSLAGGPYEQYF
TRBV28	few	TRBJ1-5	14	NA	TGTGCCAGCAGTTTGTGGGGAGCGAATCAGCCCCAGCATTTT	CASSLWGANQPQHF
TRBV2	NA	TRBJ2-2	17	TRBD2	TGTGCCAGCAGCTGGACGGTAGCGGGAGATCCCACCGGGGAGCTGTTTTTT	CASSWTVAGDPTGELFF
TRBV9	NA	TRBJ2-7	14	NA	TGTGCCAGCAGCCCCCAGGGCAGTTCCTACGAGCAGTACTTC	CASSPQGSSYEQYF
TRBV7-2	NA	TRBJ2-2	15	NA	TGTGCCAGCACCCAAATCGGGGGCGATACCGGGGAGCTGTTTTTT	CASTQIGGDTGELFF
TRBV7-9	NA	TRBJ2-7	14	NA	TGTGCCAGCAGTCGGGGGACTCAATCCTACGAGCAGTACTTC	CASSRGTQSYEQYF
TRBV28	once	TRBJ1-3	17	TRBD1	TGTGCCAGCGAACAAGACGGGACAGGGGGCGTCGGAAACACCATATATTTT	CASEQDGTGGVGNTIYF
TRBV19	NA	TRBJ2-1	11	NA	TGTGCCAGTAGTATGGACAATGAGCAGTTCTTC	CASSMDNEQFF
TRBV4-1	NA	TRBJ2-1	18	NA	TGCGCCAGCAGCCAAGAGGTCCCAGGTAGCGGAGCCTACAATGAGCAGTTCTTC	CASSQEVPGSGAYNEQFF
TRBV6-5	NA	TRBJ2-7	15	TRBD2	TGTGCCAGCAGTCCCAGGACTAGCGCCCTTGGCGAGCAGTACTTC	CASSPRTSALGEQYF
TRBV2	NA	TRBJ2-1	12	NA	TGTGCCAGCAGCTCACAGGGTAATGAGCAGTTCTTC	CASSSQGNEQFF
TRBV7-2	NA	TRBJ1-1	13	NA	TGTGCCAGCAGCTTAGCGGGGCCCACTGAAGCTTTCTTT	CASSLAGPTEAFF
TRBV5-1	NA	TRBJ1-2	15	TRBD1	TGCGCCAGCAGCCTAAGGACAGGGACGAACTATGGCTACACCTTC	CASSLRTGTNYGYTF
TRBV15	NA	TRBJ1-1	14	TRBD1	TGTGCCACCAGTCAGGGGGCTTTGAACACTGAAGCTTTCTTT	CATSQGALNTEAFF
TRBV15	once	TRBJ2-2	15	TRBD2	TGTGCCACCAGCATGGGACTAGCGAACACCGGGGAGCTGTTTTTT	CATSMGLANTGELFF
TRBV6-5	NA	TRBJ2-2	15	NA	TGTGCCAGCACCTACGCGGGGCTCAACACCGGGGAGCTGTTTTTT	CASTYAGLNTGELFF
TRBV10-3	NA	TRBJ1-1	10	NA	TGTGCCACCGGGGACACTGAAGCTTTCTTT	CATGDTEAFF
TRBV2	NA	TRBJ1-1	13	NA	TGTGCCAGCACCCCGAACAGTGAAACTGAAGCTTTCTTT	CASTPNSETEAFF
TRBV5-5	NA	TRBJ2-2	15	NA	TGTGCCAGCATCCCCAACATTGGGGTCACCGGGGAGCTGTTTTTT	CASIPNIGVTGELFF
TRBV7-2	NA	TRBJ2-3	14	TRBD1	TGTGCCAGCAGCCCCGGGACAGGTGGTGATACGCAGTATTTT	CASSPGTGGDTQYF
TRBV5-6	NA	TRBJ2-7	15	NA	TGTGCCAGCAGCTTGTGGGGGCCCCAAGATTACGAGCAGTACTTC	CASSLWGPQDYEQYF
TRBV7-6	NA	TRBJ1-4	16	NA	TGTGCCAGCAGCCGGGCCAGGGCCGCTACTAATGAAAAACTGTTTTTT	CASSRARAATNEKLFF
TRBV2	NA	TRBJ2-6	17	NA	TGTGCCAGCAGCGTTCTGGGTACCCTCTCTGGGGCCAACGTCCTGACTTTC	CASSVLGTLSGANVLTF
TRBV19	NA	TRBJ2-1	13	NA	TGTGCCAGTAGTACCTACTCAGACGGTGAGCAGTTCTTC	CASSTYSDGEQFF
TRBV28	NA	TRBJ1-3	14	NA	TGTGCCAGCAGTTTAACGCGCTCTGGAAACACCATATATTTT	CASSLTRSGNTIYF
TRBV19	many	TRBJ2-6	18	TRBD1	TGTGCCAGTACCCCCTGGGACAGGGTACTTTCTGGGGCCAACGTCCTGACTTTC	CASTPWDRVLSGANVLTF
TRBV14	NA	TRBJ2-1	16	TRBD2	TGTGCCAGCAGCCCCGGACTCAGCGGGAGGATCAATGAGCAGTTCTTC	CASSPGLSGRINEQFF
TRBV7-2	NA	TRBJ2-7	16	NA	TGTGCCAGCAGCTTTTCCGGAGGGGACTCAACCTACGAGCAGTACTTC	CASSFSGGDSTYEQYF
TRBV7-2	NA	TRBJ2-4	19	TRBD1	TGTGCCAGCAGCCCTTTTGGACAGGTTTTTACTGGGGCCAAAAACATTCAGTACTTC	CASSPFGQVFTGAKNIQYF
TRBV28	NA	TRBJ1-1	14	TRBD1	TGTGCCAGCAGGCAACAGGGGGCGAACACTGAAGCTTTCTTT	CASRQQGANTEAFF
TRBV2	NA	TRBJ2-5	14	TRBD1	TGTGCCAGCAGTCGGGACAGGAATCAAGAGACCCAGTACTTC	CASSRDRNQETQYF
TRBV5-6	NA	TRBJ2-7	12	NA	TGTGCCAGCAGCTTGTTACAATCGGAGCAGTACTTC	CASSLLQSEQYF
TRBV25-1	once	TRBJ2-5	18	TRBD1	TGTGCCAGCAGTGAATGGACAGGGGGAATGGGGCACCAAGAGACCCAGTACTTC	CASSEWTGGMGHQETQYF
TRBV28	NA	TRBJ1-1	12	NA	TGTGCCAGCGCGTCAAATGCGCTGGAAGCTTTCTTT	CASASNALEAFF
TRBV4-1	NA	TRBJ2-6	18	TRBD1	TGCGCCAGCAGCCAAGAATGGGTTACAGGGGCTGGGGCCAACGTCCTGACTTTC	CASSQEWVTGAGANVLTF
TRBV28	NA	TRBJ1-2	13	NA	TGTGCCAGCAGTTCACCGAACAACTATGGCTACACCTTC	CASSSPNNYGYTF
TRBV11-2	NA	TRBJ2-3	17	TRBD2	TGTGCCAGCAGCTTAGATCTTGAGCGGGAGGGCTGGGATACGCAGTATTTT	CASSLDLEREGWDTQYF
TRBV7-3	NA	TRBJ2-2	15	NA	TGTGCCAGCAGCTCCCCGGGGGCGAACACCGGGGAGCTGTTTTTT	CASSSPGANTGELFF
TRBV5-1	NA	TRBJ1-4	18	NA	TGCGCCAGCAGCTCCGATCCTGTAGGGGGTTCGGTAAATGAAAAACTGTTTTTT	CASSSDPVGGSVNEKLFF
TRBV7-3	NA	TRBJ2-5	16	TRBD2	TGTGCCAGCAGCCTATCGGGGACTAGCGGGAGAGAGACCCAGTACTTC	CASSLSGTSGRETQYF
TRBV4-3	NA	TRBJ1-3	13	NA	TGCGCCAGCAGCCAAGATACTGGAAACACCATATATTTT	CASSQDTGNTIYF
TRBV30	NA	TRBJ2-1	13	NA	TGTGCCTGGGGGAACGCAGTTTACAATGAGCAGTTCTTC	CAWGNAVYNEQFF